The sequence of this TCR beta chain was determined in a study of control samples from healthy donors and cancer patients. Germline V CDR1 and CDR2: MDHEN, SYDVKM. The germline V and J ends were trimmed by 3 bases and 7 bases, with 12 bases remaining between them. CDR3 length: 13 amino acids. The repertoire was sequenced with immunoSEQ multiplex PCR; TCRdb's copy has only in-frame clones and lacks some. The table records around 120,000 clones, around 87% of them present only once. Sequencing used blood. The rearrangement links TRBV28 to TRBJ1-1; TRBD1 is a possible D gene (5 bases). This TCR was sampled from a man between 60 and 70 years old in good health. For the CDR3, the DNA is TGTGCCAGCAGTTTCATCGGGGCAGGTGAAGCTTTCTTT. This codes for CASSFIGAGEAFF.